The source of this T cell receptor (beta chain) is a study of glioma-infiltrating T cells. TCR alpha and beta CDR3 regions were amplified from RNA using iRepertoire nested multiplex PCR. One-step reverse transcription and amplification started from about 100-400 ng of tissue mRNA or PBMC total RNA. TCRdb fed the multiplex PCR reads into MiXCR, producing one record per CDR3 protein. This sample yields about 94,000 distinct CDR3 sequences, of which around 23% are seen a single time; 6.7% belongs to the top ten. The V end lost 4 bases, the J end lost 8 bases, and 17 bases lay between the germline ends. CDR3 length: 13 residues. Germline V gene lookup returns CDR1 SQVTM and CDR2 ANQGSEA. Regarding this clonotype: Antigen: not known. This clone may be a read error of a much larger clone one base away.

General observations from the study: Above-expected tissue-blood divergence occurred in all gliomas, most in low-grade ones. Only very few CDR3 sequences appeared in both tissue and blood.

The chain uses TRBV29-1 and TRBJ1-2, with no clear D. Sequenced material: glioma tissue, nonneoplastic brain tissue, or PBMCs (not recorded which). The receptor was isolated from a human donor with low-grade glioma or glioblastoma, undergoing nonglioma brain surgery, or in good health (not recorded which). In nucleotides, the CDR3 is TGCAGCGTTGGGCGGTACAGTACTACGGGCTACACCTTC. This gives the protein CSVGRYSTTGYTF.